The entry below describes one T cell receptor (beta chain). No cognate antigen has been identified for it. Qualities for individual bases were not recorded, and no much larger clone is one base off. The data originate from a study of blood T cell repertoires in COVID-19 (dated by TCRdb to about 2020). Regarding the study in general: Samples covering the acute and convalescent phases of COVID-19 were provided by collaborators in the United States, Italy and Spain. The prospective study material was composed of cDNA or gDNA derived from T cells, B-cell-depleted T cells, or PBMCs. The dataset comprised deeply sampled blood TCRbeta repertoires from subjects exposed to, actively infected with, or recovered from COVID-19. The repertoires were made available in a free public database intended to serve as a resource for research on the immune response to SARS-CoV-2. The samples were drawn from the first 160 participants of the ongoing ImmuneRACE study and from 1,254 subjects provided by 6 global collaborators. Sample metadata almost always included a de-identified subject ID, COVID-19 status, age in years and sex. Where available, HLA class I and class II types were obtained from metadata supplied by the sample provider rather than from assay-based typing. General findings and caveats noted by the study authors: The quantity of clinical and demographic metadata differed by source and by participant and was supplied without curation.

TCRbeta CDR3 regions were amplified from genomic DNA using the immunoSEQ Assay, a bias-controlled multiplex PCR. The original pipeline was this. Within the assay, amplification of reference gene primers was used to estimate how many nucleated cells each sample contained. To quantify the absolute abundance of each unique TCRbeta CDR3 rearrangement, sequence reads were collapsed and filtered. For each sample, productive Simpson clonality was calculated as the square root of Simpson's diversity index across productive rearrangements. TCRdb re-hosts the immuneACCESS table, in-frame sequences only. Its copies lack some clones; in the studies checked, an unresolved V gene accounts for under half of them, and the cause for the rest is not known. Clonal size and the V and J genes are those of that table, whereas D and trimming came from the DNA. In all, the sample holds 250,000 to 350,000 clones, and around 90% of those were seen once. The top ten clonotypes cover around 4.3% of the sample.

CDR1 and CDR2, looked up from the germline V gene, are SGHRS and YFSETQ. Inclusive of the bounding cysteine and phenylalanine, the CDR3 is 18 residues long. Solely the CDR3 DNA is kept, with 54 bases framed from the first base. The junction carries 25 bases between V and J, which are trimmed by 3 bases and 6 bases respectively. Participants in the prospective study were enrolled through a virtual design, were aged roughly 18 to 100 years, and lived in roughly 25 United States geographic areas. In the prospective study, participants were assigned to cohorts based on the clinical history participants reported in a screening survey and a study questionnaire. Mobile phlebotomists in the prospective study collected whole blood, serum and a nasopharyngeal or oropharyngeal swab from every participant. Over an approximately two-month period, participants in the prospective study had the option of providing additional blood draws and questionnaires. Prospective study blood samples were shipped either frozen or at room temperature before DNA extraction.

The TCR was taken from a young woman with acute COVID-19. The chain links TRBV5-1 with TRBJ2-1; tentative D gene TRBD2, with 5 bases matching. The sequenced material came from PBMCs or T cells enriched from blood (not recorded which). The sequence in DNA is TGCGCCAGCAGCTCCAGGATGCATCGGGGTACACCGGGCAATGAGCAGTTCTTC. The resulting protein is CASSSRMHRGTPGNEQFF.